At least ten counts were recorded for the clone carrying this T cell receptor (beta chain). Its antigen is unknown. It was with unique molecular identifiers that the TCRbeta library was prepared. MiXCR, run by TCRdb on the PCR reads, gives a single entry per CDR3 protein. The profile shows roughly 180,000 distinct CDR3 sequences, over 8.5% of them singletons. The record originates from a study of T-cell reconstitution after alpha-beta-depleted transplantation in children. CDR1 is SGHTA, CDR2 FQGNSA, per germline. The CDR3 has 13 residues. V was shortened by 6 bases and J by 5 bases, with 13 bases between the two germline ends. Overall study findings and caveats: Surviving recipient T cells and intrathymic progenitors accounted for some patients' high TCRbeta diversity at day 60. Several hundred rapidly expanded clones from non-depleted graft cells reportedly supplied alpha-beta T cells about two months post-transplant. T-cell numbers and diversity one year post-transplant derived largely from freshly generated T cells.

The receptor comes from a boy younger than 10 with acute myeloid leukemia, due to receive a stem cell transplant. The V and J genes are TRBV7-2 and TRBJ2-5; D is unresolved. The sample was PBMCs, taken before TCRalphabeta/CD19-depleted stem cell transplant. The CDR3 DNA reads TGTGCCAGCAGTCTTAGTAGAGAGGAGACCCAGTACTTC. Encoded protein: CASSLSREETQYF.